The table lists the clone carrying this T cell receptor beta chain with many counts. The target antigen is unknown. The sample comes from a study of tumor-infiltrating lymphocytes in primary liver carcinoma. Study-wide context: Stage T1-T3 N0M0 tumors measured roughly 4 to 11 cm at most. Overall study findings and caveats: Tumor-adjacent and tumor-blood pairs displayed less overlap than did pairs of tumor regions. There were only about 7-25% of top clones found in all five tumor regions. Tumors had a top-250-clone fraction that was significantly higher than blood (p = 0.039).

TCR beta cDNA was reverse-transcribed from around 0.55 ug of total RNA. The reaction used a constant-region primer and ProtoScript II reverse transcriptase. Libraries covering TCR beta were generated through three nested multiplex PCR rounds (using a slightly modified ARM-PCR). Amplification in the first two PCR rounds was performed using TRBV1-TRBV30 forward primers and a C-beta reverse primer for approximately 10 cycles each. One entry per CDR3 protein results from TCRdb running MiXCR on the multiplex PCR reads. The sample yields about 99,000 distinct CDR3 sequences, almost 70% seen once. RNA and DNA were co-extracted from around 20-30 mg of unsorted bulk tissue. The V and J ends lost 0 bases and 6 bases, in that order; junction bases with no gene match: 9. This CDR3 is built from 16 residues. Germline loops: CDR1 LGHNA, CDR2 YNFKEQ.

Sequencing used liver tumor tissue from sampling region 5. Regarding subset: tumor region T5, tumor centre. The TCR sequence derives from a woman aged 55-69 years with primary liver carcinoma and hepatitis B virus infection. V usage is TRBV4-2 and J usage is TRBJ2-3, with 7 positions matching TRBD2. As DNA, the CDR3 is TGTGCCAGCAGCCAAGACGGGGGAGGGCTTGTGGATACGCAGTATTTT. This sequence encodes CASSQDGGGLVDTQYF.